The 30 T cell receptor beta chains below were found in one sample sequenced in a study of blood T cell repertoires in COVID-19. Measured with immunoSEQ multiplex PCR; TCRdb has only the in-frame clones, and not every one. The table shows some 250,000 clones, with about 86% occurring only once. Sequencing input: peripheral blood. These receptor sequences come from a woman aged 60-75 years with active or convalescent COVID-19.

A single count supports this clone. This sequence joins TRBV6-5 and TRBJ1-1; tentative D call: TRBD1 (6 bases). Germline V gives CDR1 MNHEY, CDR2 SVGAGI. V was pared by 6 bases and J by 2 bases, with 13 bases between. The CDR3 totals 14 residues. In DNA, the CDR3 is TGTGCCAGCAGCCCCAGGGGCTCCAACACTGAAGCTTTCTTT. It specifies CASSPRGSNTEAFF.

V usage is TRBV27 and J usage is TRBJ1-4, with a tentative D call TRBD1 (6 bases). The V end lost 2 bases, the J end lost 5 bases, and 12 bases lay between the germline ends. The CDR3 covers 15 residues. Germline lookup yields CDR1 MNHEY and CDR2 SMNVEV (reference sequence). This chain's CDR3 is CASSLLQGHNEKLFF. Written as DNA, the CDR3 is TGTGCCAGCAGTTTACTGCAGGGGCACAATGAAAAACTGTTTTTT.

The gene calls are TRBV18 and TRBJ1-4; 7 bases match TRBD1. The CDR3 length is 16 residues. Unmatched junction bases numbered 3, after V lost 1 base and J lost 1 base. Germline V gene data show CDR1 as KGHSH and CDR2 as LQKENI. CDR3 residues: CASSPRAGGTNEKLFF. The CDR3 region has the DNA TGTGCCAGCTCACCACGGGCAGGGGGAACTAATGAAAAACTGTTTTTT.

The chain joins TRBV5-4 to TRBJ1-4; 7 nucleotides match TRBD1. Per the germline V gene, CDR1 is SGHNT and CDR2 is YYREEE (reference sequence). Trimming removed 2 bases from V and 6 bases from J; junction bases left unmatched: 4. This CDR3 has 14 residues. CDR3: CASSFGTDHEKLFF. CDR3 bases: TGTGCCAGCAGCTTCGGGACAGACCATGAAAAACTGTTTTTT.

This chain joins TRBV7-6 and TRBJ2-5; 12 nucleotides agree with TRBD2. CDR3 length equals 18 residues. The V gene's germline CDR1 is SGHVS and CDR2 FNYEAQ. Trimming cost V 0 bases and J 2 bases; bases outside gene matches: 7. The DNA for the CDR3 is TGTGCCAGCAGCTTAGCGAGTCTAGCGGGGGGGTATCAAGAGACCCAGTACTTC. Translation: CASSLASLAGGYQETQYF.

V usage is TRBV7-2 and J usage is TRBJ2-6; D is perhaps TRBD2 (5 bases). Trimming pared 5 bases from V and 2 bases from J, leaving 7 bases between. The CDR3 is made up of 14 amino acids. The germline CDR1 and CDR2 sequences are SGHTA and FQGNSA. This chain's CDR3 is CASSPSTGANVLTF. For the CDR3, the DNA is TGTGCCAGCAGCCCTAGCACTGGGGCCAACGTCCTGACTTTC.

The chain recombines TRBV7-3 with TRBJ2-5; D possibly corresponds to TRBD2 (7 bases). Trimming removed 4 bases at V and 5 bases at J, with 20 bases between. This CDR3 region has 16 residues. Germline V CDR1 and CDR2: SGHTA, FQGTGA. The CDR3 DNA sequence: TGTGCCAGCAGCTCGGCGGGGGCGCGGGTCATGGAGACCCAGTACTTC. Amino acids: CASSSAGARVMETQYF. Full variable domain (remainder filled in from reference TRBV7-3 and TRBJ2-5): GAGVSQTPSNKVTEKGKYVELRCDPISGHTALYWYRQSLGQGPEFLIYFQGTGAADDSGLPNDRFFAVRPEGSVSTLKIQRTERGDSAVYLCASSSAGARVMETQYFGPGTRLLVL.

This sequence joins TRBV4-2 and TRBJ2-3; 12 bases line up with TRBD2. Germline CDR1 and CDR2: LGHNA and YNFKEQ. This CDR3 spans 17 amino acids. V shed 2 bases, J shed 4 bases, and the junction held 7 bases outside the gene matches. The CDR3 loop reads CASSQRLAGEMADTQYF. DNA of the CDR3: TGTGCCAGCAGCCAAAGACTAGCGGGGGAAATGGCAGATACGCAGTATTTT.

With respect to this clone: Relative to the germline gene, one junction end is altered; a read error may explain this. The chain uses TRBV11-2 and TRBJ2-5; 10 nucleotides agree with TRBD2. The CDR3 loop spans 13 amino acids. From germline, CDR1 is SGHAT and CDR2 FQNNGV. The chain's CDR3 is CASSLGLAGESHF. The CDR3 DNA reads TGTGCCAGCAGCTTAGGGCTAGCGGGGGAGTCGCACTTC. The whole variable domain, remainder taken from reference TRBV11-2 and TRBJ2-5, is EAGVAQSPRYKIIEKRQSVAFWCNPISGHATLYWYQQILGQGPKLLIQFQNNGVVDDSQLPKDRFSAERLKGVDSTLKIQPAKLEDSAVYLCASSLGLAGESHFGPGTRLLVL.

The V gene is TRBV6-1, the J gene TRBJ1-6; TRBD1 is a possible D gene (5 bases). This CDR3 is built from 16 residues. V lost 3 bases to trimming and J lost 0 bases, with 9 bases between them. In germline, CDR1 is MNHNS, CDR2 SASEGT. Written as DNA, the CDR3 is TGTGCCAGCAGTGAGGCAGGGCTCTCCTATAATTCACCCCTCCACTTT. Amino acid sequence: CASSEAGLSYNSPLHF.

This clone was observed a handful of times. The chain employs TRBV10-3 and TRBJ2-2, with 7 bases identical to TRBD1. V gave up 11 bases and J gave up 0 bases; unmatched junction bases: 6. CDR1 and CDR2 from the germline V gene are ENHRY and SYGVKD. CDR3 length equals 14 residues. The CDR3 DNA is TGTGCCGTACTACAGGGGACGAACACCGGGGAGCTGTTTTTT. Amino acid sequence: CAVLQGTNTGELFF.

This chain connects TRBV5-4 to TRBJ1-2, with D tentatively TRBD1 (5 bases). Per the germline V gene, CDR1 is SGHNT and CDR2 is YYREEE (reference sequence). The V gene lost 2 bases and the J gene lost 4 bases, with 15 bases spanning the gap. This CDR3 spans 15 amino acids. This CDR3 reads CASSLQGAGGYGYTF. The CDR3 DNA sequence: TGTGCCAGCAGCTTACAAGGGGCGGGGGGCTATGGCTACACCTTC. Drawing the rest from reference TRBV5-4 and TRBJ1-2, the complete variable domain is ETGVTQSPTHLIKTRGQQVTLRCSSQSGHNTVSWYQQALGQGPQFIFQYYREEENGRGNFPPRFSGLQFPNYSSELNVNALELDDSALYLCASSLQGAGGYGYTFGSGTRLTVV.

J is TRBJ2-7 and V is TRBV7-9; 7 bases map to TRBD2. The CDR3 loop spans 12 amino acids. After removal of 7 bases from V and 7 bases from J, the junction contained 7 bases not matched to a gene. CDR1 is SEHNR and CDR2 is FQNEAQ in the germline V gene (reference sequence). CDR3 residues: CASTSGKREQYF. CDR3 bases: TGTGCCAGCACTAGCGGCAAGCGGGAGCAGTACTTC.

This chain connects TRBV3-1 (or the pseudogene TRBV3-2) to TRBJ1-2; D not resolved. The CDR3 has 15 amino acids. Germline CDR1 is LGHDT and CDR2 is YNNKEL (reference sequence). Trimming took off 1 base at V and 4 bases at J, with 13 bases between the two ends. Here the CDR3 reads CASSQGTWLGYGYTF. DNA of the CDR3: TGTGCCAGCAGCCAAGGCACCTGGCTAGGCTATGGCTACACCTTC.

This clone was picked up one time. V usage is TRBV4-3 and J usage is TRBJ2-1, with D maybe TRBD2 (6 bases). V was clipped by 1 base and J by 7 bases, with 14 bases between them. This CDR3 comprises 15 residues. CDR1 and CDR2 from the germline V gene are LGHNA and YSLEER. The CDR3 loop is CASSQVGLPSNEQFF. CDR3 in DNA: TGCGCCAGCAGCCAAGTAGGACTACCCTCGAATGAGCAGTTCTTC.

Written as DNA, the CDR3 is TGTGCCAGCAGCTTCCGACAGGGTACCTACGAGCAGTACTTC. This translates into CASSFRQGTYEQYF. V gene TRBV13 combines with J gene TRBJ2-7; TRBD1 agrees at 7 bases. This CDR3 has 14 amino acids. Germline loops: CDR1 PRHDT, CDR2 FYEKMQ (reference sequence). The V segment lost 3 bases and the J segment 2 bases; nucleotides outside the gene matches: 4.

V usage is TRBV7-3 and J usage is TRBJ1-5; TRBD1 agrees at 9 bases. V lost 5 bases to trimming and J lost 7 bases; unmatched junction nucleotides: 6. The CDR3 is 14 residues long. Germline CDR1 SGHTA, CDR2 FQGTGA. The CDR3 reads CASSPRQGGQPQHF. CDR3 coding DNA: TGTGCCAGCAGCCCTAGACAGGGGGGCCAGCCCCAGCATTTT.

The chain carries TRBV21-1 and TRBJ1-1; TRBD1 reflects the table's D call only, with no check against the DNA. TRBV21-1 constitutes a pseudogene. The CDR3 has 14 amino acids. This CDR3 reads CASSYRAGNTEAFF. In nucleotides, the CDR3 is TGTGCCAGCAGCTACAGGGCGGGGAACACTGAAGCTTTCTTT.

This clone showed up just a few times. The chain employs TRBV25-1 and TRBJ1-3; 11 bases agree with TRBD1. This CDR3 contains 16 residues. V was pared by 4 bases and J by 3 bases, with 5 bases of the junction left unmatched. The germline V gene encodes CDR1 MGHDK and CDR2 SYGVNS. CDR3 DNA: TGTGCCAGCAGTGCGGCGGGACAGGGGGGTGGAAACACCATATATTTT. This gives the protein CASSAAGQGGGNTIYF.

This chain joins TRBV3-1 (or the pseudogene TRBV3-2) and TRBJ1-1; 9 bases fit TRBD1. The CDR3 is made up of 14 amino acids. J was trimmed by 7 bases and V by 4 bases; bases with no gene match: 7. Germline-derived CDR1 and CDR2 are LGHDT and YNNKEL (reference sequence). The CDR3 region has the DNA TGTGCCAGCAGCCCCAGGGACAGGGTCGGTGAAGCTTTCTTT. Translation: CASSPRDRVGEAFF.

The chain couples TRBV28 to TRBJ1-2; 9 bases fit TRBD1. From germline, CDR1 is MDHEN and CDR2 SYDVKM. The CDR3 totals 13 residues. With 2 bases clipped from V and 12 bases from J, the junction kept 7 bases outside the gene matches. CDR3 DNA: TGTGCCAGCAGTTTAGGGACAGGGTTTAACAACACCTTC. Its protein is CASSLGTGFNNTF.

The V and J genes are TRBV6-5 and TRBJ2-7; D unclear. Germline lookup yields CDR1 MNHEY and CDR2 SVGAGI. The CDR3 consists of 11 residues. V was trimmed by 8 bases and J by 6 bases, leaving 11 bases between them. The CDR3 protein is CASWSRLEQYF. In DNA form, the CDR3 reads TGTGCCAGCTGGAGTAGGCTCGAGCAGTACTTC.

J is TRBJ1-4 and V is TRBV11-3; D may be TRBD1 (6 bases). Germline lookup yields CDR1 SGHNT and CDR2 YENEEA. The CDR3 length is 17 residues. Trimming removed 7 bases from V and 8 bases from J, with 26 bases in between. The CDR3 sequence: CASIEDRKRGEREKLFF. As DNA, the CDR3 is TGTGCCAGCATCGAAGACAGGAAGCGGGGGGAAAGGGAAAAACTGTTTTTT.

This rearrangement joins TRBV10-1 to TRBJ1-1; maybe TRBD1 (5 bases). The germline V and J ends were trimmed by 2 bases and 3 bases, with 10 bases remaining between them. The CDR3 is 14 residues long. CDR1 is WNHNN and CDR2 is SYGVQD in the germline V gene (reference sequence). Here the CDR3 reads CASSEPRGDTEAFF. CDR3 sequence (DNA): TGCGCCAGCAGTGAGCCTCGGGGGGACACTGAAGCTTTCTTT.

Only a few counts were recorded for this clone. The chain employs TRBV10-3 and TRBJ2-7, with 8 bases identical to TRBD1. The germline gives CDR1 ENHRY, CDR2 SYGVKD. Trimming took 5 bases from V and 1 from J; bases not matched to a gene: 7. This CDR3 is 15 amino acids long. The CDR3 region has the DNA TGTGCCATCAGTTATGGACAGGGAGGTTCCTACGAGCAGTACTTC. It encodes CAISYGQGGSYEQYF.

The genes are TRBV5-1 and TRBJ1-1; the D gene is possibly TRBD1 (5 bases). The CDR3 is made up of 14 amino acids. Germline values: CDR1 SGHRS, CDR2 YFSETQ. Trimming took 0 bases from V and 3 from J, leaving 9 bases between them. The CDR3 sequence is CASSLGQPYTEAFF. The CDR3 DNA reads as TGCGCCAGCAGCTTGGGACAGCCCTACACTGAAGCTTTCTTT. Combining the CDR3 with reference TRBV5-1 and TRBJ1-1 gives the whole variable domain KAGVTQTPRYLIKTRGQQVTLSCSPISGHRSVSWYQQTPGQGLQFLFEYFSETQRNKGNFPGRFSGRQFSNSRSEMNVSTLELGDSALYLCASSLGQPYTEAFFGQGTRLTVV.

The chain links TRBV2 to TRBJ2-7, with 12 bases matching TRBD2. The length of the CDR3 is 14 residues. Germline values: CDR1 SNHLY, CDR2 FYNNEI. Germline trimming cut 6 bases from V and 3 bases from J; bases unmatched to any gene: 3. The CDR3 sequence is CASSVGLAGYEQYF. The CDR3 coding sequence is TGTGCCAGCAGCGTGGGACTAGCGGGCTACGAGCAGTACTTC.

CDR3 DNA sequence: TGTGCCAGCACCGGACTAGCGGGGGGGACAGATACGCAGTATTTT. Protein sequence: CASTGLAGGTDTQYF. The gene calls are TRBV25-1 and TRBJ2-3; 15 bases align to TRBD2. J was trimmed by 3 bases and V by 7 bases; bases with no gene match: 2. The CDR3 extends over 15 amino acids. Germline loops: CDR1 MGHDK, CDR2 SYGVNS.

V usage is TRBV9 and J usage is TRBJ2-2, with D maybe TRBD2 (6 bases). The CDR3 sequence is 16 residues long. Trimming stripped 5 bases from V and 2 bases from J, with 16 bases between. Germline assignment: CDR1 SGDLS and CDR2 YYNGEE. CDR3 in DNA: TGTGCCAGCAGTGACTTCCGGGAGCTCAACACCGGGGAGCTGTTTTTT. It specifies CASSDFRELNTGELFF.

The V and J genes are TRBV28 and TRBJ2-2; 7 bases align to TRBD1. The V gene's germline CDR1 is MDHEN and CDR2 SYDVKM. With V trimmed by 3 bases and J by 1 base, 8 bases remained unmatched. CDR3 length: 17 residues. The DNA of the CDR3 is TGTGCCAGCAGTTTCTCCGGGACAGTGTTGAACACCGGGGAGCTGTTTTTT. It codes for CASSFSGTVLNTGELFF.